A selection of T cell receptor beta chains follows, all from one sample in a study of blood T cell repertoires in COVID-19. The repertoire was sequenced with immunoSEQ multiplex PCR; TCRdb's copy has only in-frame clones and lacks some. The sample lists around 140,000 clones, about four fifths occurring once. Sequenced input: peripheral blood. These receptors were obtained from a man aged 65-85 years who had recovered from COVID-19. CDR3s include the opening cysteine and the closing phenylalanine or tryptophan. Each record gives: CDR3 protein, CDR3 DNA, D gene, J gene, clone size, V gene. D genes are given only for firm matches. Expanded clones get a size class; other rows say once, few or many, or leave the size out.

CASSLGLAGVTDTQYF TGTGCCAGCAGTTTAGGACTAGCGGGAGTCACAGATACGCAGTATTTT TRBD2 TRBJ2-3 - TRBV6-5
CASPPDYKNTEAFF TGTGCCAGTCCGCCCGACTACAAGAACACTGAAGCTTTCTTT - TRBJ1-1 - TRBV6-5
CASSSGQGAIGNQPQHF TGTGCCAGCAGCTCGGGACAGGGGGCTATCGGCAATCAGCCCCAGCATTTT TRBD1 TRBJ1-5 few TRBV7-9
CASSPGTGGSEQYF TGTGCCAGCAGTCCCGGGACAGGGGGTTCCGAGCAGTACTTC TRBD1 TRBJ2-7 - TRBV25-1
CASSPGLAPVETQYF TGCGCCAGCAGTCCGGGACTAGCGCCGGTGGAGACCCAGTACTTC TRBD2 TRBJ2-5 few TRBV10-1
CASSPGQGAPGANVLTF TGTGCCAGCAGCCCCGGACAGGGGGCGCCCGGGGCCAACGTCCTGACTTTC TRBD1 TRBJ2-6 - TRBV11-3
CASSQGGAGVAFF TGTGCCAGCAGCCAAGGCGGGGCGGGAGTGGCGTTCTTC TRBD2 TRBJ2-1 - TRBV3-1/TRBV3-2
CAWSVLAGSGEQYF TGTGCCTGGAGTGTACTAGCGGGATCAGGCGAGCAGTACTTC TRBD2 TRBJ2-7 - TRBV30
CASSEEVTGGKTEQYF TGTGCCAGCAGTGAAGAAGTGACAGGGGGCAAGACCGAGCAGTACTTC TRBD1 TRBJ2-7 - TRBV6-1
CASSETSGNNEQFF TGTGCCAGCAGTGAAACTAGCGGGAATAATGAGCAGTTCTTC TRBD2 TRBJ2-1 - TRBV2
CSASRPSGTYEQYF TGCAGTGCTAGTAGGCCTAGCGGAACCTACGAGCAGTACTTC TRBD2 TRBJ2-7 - TRBV20-1
CASSGDFGGEQYF TGCGCCAGCAGCGGGGACTTTGGTGGGGAGCAGTACTTC - TRBJ2-7 few TRBV5-1
CAGDGGDNEQFF TGTGCCGGAGACGGAGGGGACAATGAGCAGTTCTTC - TRBJ2-1 - TRBV2
CASSFVSTIYF TGTGCCAGCAGCTTCGTCAGCACCATATATTTT - TRBJ1-3 - TRBV21-1
CASKAGLGGNEQFF TGTGCCAGCAAGGCGGGGTTGGGGGGGAATGAGCAGTTCTTC TRBD2 TRBJ2-1 - TRBV3-1/TRBV3-2
CASSLRDRFSEKLFF TGTGCCAGCAGCCTCCGGGACAGGTTTAGTGAAAAACTGTTTTTT TRBD1 TRBJ1-4 - TRBV5-6
CASSIDPSTEAFF TGTGCCAGTAGTATAGATCCTAGCACTGAAGCTTTCTTT - TRBJ1-1 - TRBV19
CASSDPTKQTSTDTQYF TGTGCCAGCAGTGACCCAACGAAGCAAACTAGCACAGATACGCAGTATTTT - TRBJ2-3 few TRBV6-4